This T cell receptor (beta chain) was recovered during a study of immune evolution from preneoplasia to lung adenocarcinoma. The germline V gene has CDR1 MNHEY and CDR2 SVGAGI. CDR3 size: 15 residues. V dropped 6 bases and J dropped 2 bases, with 17 bases sitting between them. The table came from immunoSEQ multiplex PCR; TCRdb's copy has only in-frame clones and leaves some out. The profile shows tens of thousands of clones, around 70% of them singletons. Notes on the study in general: From normal lung to invasive adenocarcinoma, top clone frequencies appeared to decrease. Clonality was highest in normal lung, lower in later-stage lesions apparently.

A few counts support this clone. What it binds is unknown. Patients had resection in Japan or China between 2014 and 2017. The sequence came from a person aged 55-75 years with invasive lung adenocarcinoma. Some clones in this sample may be carry-over from other donors' samples. The rearrangement joins TRBV6-5 to TRBJ2-7, with TRBD1 as a possible D gene (5 bases). Sample: FFPE invasive lung adenocarcinoma tissue. The CDR3 protein is CASSPEYRSAYEQYF. As DNA, the CDR3 is TGTGCCAGCAGCCCAGAATACAGGAGCGCCTACGAGCAGTACTTC.